This T cell receptor beta chain was recovered during a study of blood T cells in healthy people across ages. Points from the study as a whole: The recorded TCR beta diversity per million T cells decreased in a roughly linear manner with age.

This clonotype occurred a few times. The target antigen is unknown. The CDR3 sequence is 16 residues long. The trim removed 2 bases at V and 4 bases at J, leaving 7 bases unmatched. Germline CDR1 SGDLS, CDR2 YYNGEE. The authors ran a second PCR of about 6 to 12 cycles using a sample-barcoded 5' primer and a J-beta primer mix. TCRdb processed the 5' RACE reads anew with MiXCR; each CDR3 protein has one entry. The data contain hundreds of thousands of distinct CDR3 sequences, under 30% of them singletons. This chain links TRBV9 with TRBJ1-3; TRBD1 agrees at 9 bases. The receptor's source is a woman of 80 years or more in good health. The sequencing input was blood. The CDR3 loop reads CASSVDTGGYGNTIYF. The CDR3, as DNA: TGTGCCAGCAGCGTGGACACAGGGGGCTACGGAAACACCATATATTTT.